The 2 T cell receptor beta chains given below trace back to one sample, sequenced in a study of read filtering for tumor transcriptome and immune sequencing (dated by TCRdb to 2018 to 2020). The instrument given in TCRdb is Illumina HiSeq 4000. Starting from 400 to 450 ng RNA, TCR libraries were constructed with the Immunoverse kit using molecular barcoded adaptors that cover the alpha/delta and beta/gamma chains. TCRdb took the public reads, trimmed them with fastp at Q25, ran MiXCR for clone calling and kept in-frame beta chains. CDR3 protein sequences are deduplicated, and each keeps its most common genes and DNA. This sample has 85,000 to 100,000 distinct CDR3 sequences in its table, and about a fifth of those were observed once. Of the sample, about an eighth is held by the ten largest clones. The sequenced material came from a population of CD138-negative cells sorted from bone marrow. Per the publication, the cell subset or site label means: bone marrow mononuclear cells depleted of CD138+ plasma/myeloma cells by negative magnetic selection. Source of these receptors: a donor over 35 with multiple myeloma.

The chain is built from TRBV5-1 and TRBJ1-1; 8 bases are shared with TRBD1. CDR1 and CDR2 (germline): SGHRS, YFSETQ. The trim removed 4 bases at V and 4 bases at J, leaving 12 bases unmatched. This CDR3 has 16 residues. The CDR3 loop is CASSPASGQGATEAFF. The CDR3 DNA reads TGCGCCAGCAGCCCCGCTTCCGGGCAGGGGGCCACTGAAGCTTTCTTT.

Turning to this clonotype: A much larger clone sits a single nucleotide away, making a read error possible. V usage is TRBV5-1 and J usage is TRBJ1-4; D may be TRBD1 (5 bases). There are 14 residues in the CDR3. Germline values: CDR1 SGHRS, CDR2 YFSETQ. CDR3 in amino acids: CASSTRGTNEKLLF. CDR3 DNA sequence: TGCGCCAGCAGCACTAGGGGAACTAATGAAAAACTGCTTTTT.